The clone carrying this TCR beta chain was recorded a few times. The germline CDR1 and CDR2 sequences are GTSNPN and SVGIG (reference sequence). The CDR3 is made up of 13 amino acids. V lost 3 bases and J lost 3, with 12 bases in between. This record comes from a study of blood T cell repertoires in COVID-19. Looking at the study overall: Sites across the United States, Italy and Spain contributed samples from acute and convalescent COVID-19. T cells, B-cell-depleted T cells, or PBMCs provided the cDNA or gDNA that served as material.

Study processing details: Estimation of nucleated cell counts was performed using reference gene primer amplification. Some clones are missing from TCRdb's copy, which holds only in-frame ones; the method was immunoSEQ multiplex PCR. V and J calls and clone size are given by that table; D and trimming were obtained from the DNA. The table includes a few hundred thousand clones, roughly four fifths detected once. Those who participated ranged in age from roughly 18 to 100 years and resided in 20 to 30 US areas. J is TRBJ2-7 and V is TRBV30; D gene ambiguous. The source material was PBMCs or T cells enriched from blood (not recorded which). This clonotype was sampled from a woman aged 45-65 years who had recovered from COVID-19. The CDR3 DNA sequence: TGTGCCTGGAGAGGCGGCTCCCTCTACGAGCAGTACTTC. This gives the protein CAWRGGSLYEQYF.